The sequence of this TCR beta chain was determined in a study of identical twins. General study results and limits: Part of the zero-insertion signal could reflect confounding by invariant MAIT and iNKT cells. Beta out-of-frame sequences displayed a weaker excess of sharing between twins.

This CDR3 comprises 16 residues. V trimming: 5 bases; J trimming: 4 bases; junction bases outside the gene matches: 10. Concerning this clonotype: Its specificity is unknown.

cDNA molecules carried unique molecular identifiers, and template switching added a universal primer site. TCRdb re-called the 5' RACE reads through MiXCR, storing one row per CDR3 protein. The sample holds roughly 630,000 distinct CDR3 sequences; around 7.4% are singletons and the top ten take less than 2%. The sample was also linked to a second study, of yellow fever vaccine responses in identical twins. That study reports: Twins' vaccine T cell response reportedly gave the appearance of partial convergence and partial personalization.

V gene TRBV7-1 combines with J gene TRBJ2-1; TRBD2 aligns across 8 bases. TRBV7-1 is marked as an open reading frame, function uncertain. The sequencing sample was made of PBMCs. This sequence was found in a woman aged 18-29 years in good health. This CDR3 reads CASSPLGLAGYNEQFF. The CDR3, as DNA: TGTGCCAGCAGCCCCCTGGGGCTAGCGGGTTACAATGAGCAGTTCTTC.